This T cell receptor beta chain derives from a study of CD8 T cells in ankylosing spondylitis. TCRdb independently ran MiXCR on the 5' RACE reads; one entry per CDR3 protein. The sample includes 300,000 to 350,000 distinct CDR3 sequences, less than 25% of them seen just once. CDR3 length equals 13 residues. CDR1 and CDR2 from the germline V gene are SQVTM and ANQGSEA. Unmatched junction bases numbered 5, after V lost 7 bases and J lost 0 bases. The sequence came from a female donor with ankylosing spondylitis or in good health (not recorded which). The rearrangement links TRBV29-1 to TRBJ1-1; 7 bases fit TRBD1. Sequences were obtained from blood, either unsorted or a sorted T cell fraction (not recorded which). This CDR3 reads CSAEGALNTEAFF. In nucleotides, the CDR3 is TGCAGCGCCGAGGGGGCTCTGAACACTGAAGCTTTCTTT.